The rows below give T cell receptor beta chains drawn from one sample of a study of blood T cell repertoires in COVID-19. Method: immunoSEQ multiplex PCR; TCRdb's copy keeps in-frame clones and lacks some. This table holds tens of thousands of clones, less than 95% found once. The sample consisted of peripheral blood. These receptors came from a human donor in a cohort sampled during active COVID-19. Both conserved end residues are part of each CDR3. The D gene is left open where the match is weak.

len	j_gene	v_gene	d_gene	CDR3nt	CDR3aa
14	TRBJ1-6	TRBV15	.	TGTGCCACCAGCAGAGGGACAGATAATTCACCCCTCCACTTT	CATSRGTDNSPLHF
15	TRBJ2-1	TRBV7-9	.	TGTGCCAGCAGCTTAGCGCGACTAGTCTACAATGAGCAGTTCTTC	CASSLARLVYNEQFF
15	TRBJ2-3	TRBV6-5	.	TGTGCCAGCAGCATTGGGGGCCCGGTGACAGATACGCAGTATTTT	CASSIGGPVTDTQYF
20	TRBJ1-2	TRBV2	TRBD1	TGTGCCAGCAGTGAAGTTGAAAGGGGGCGATTTTGGCGTTTAGGCTATGGCTACACCTTC	CASSEVERGRFWRLGYGYTF
14	TRBJ2-2	TRBV10-1	TRBD1	TGCGCCAGCAGTGAGGGGACAGGGCCCGGGGAGCTGTTTTTT	CASSEGTGPGELFF
17	TRBJ2-5	TRBV4-2	TRBD2	TGTGCCAGCAGCCAAGGACTAGCGGTACGCGGTGGGGAGACCCAGTACTTC	CASSQGLAVRGGETQYF
17	TRBJ2-3	TRBV27	TRBD1	TGTGCCAGCAGTCCAACCCCGACTCGGACAGGGGCAGATACGCAGTATTTT	CASSPTPTRTGADTQYF
16	TRBJ2-5	TRBV20-1	.	TGCAGTGCTAGTAGGAGGATGCTAGCGTCTTTGGAGACCCAGTACTTC	CSASRRMLASLETQYF
15	TRBJ2-3	TRBV5-4	TRBD1	TGTGCCAGCACCCTAAAAGGACAGGGTGTGGATACGCAGTATTTT	CASTLKGQGVDTQYF
19	TRBJ2-3	TRBV30	TRBD2	TGTGCCTGGAGGCCCGATCTGGAGACTAGCGGGAGGAGGGCAGATACGCAGTATTTT	CAWRPDLETSGRRADTQYF